The clone carrying this T cell receptor beta chain appeared a single time. Authors' analysis steps: Using reference gene primer amplification, nucleated cell counts were estimated. Sequenced by immunoSEQ multiplex PCR; TCRdb stores in-frame clones only, minus some. Clonal size and the V and J genes are those of that table, whereas D and trimming came from the DNA. The sample contains fewer than 250,000 clones, around 90% of which appear only once. Germline loops: CDR1 SQVTM, CDR2 ANQGSEA. After removal of 7 bases from V and 6 bases from J, the junction contained 4 bases not matched to a gene. CDR3 size: 11 residues. These data are taken from a study of blood T cell repertoires in COVID-19. About the research overall: The study drew acute and convalescent COVID-19 samples from the United States, Italy and Spain. Nucleic acid was either cDNA or gDNA, and it came from T cells, B-cell-depleted T cells, or PBMCs.

This rearrangement joins TRBV29-1 to TRBJ2-3; 7 bases map to TRBD2. The clonotype comes from a man aged 55-75 years with acute or convalescent COVID-19. The specimen was peripheral blood. CDR3 nucleotide sequence: TGCAGCGCCGGACTAGTTGATACGCAGTATTTT. It yields the protein CSAGLVDTQYF.